This T cell receptor (beta chain) was obtained from a study of shared clonotypes between healthy human individuals (dated by TCRdb to the early 2020s). Regarding the research as a whole: Three men and a couple of women, aged 18 to 49 years, made up the cohort. For each donor, three plates each were used for CD4 naive and CD4 memory, two plates were used for CD8 naive, and one plate was used for CD8 memory. Blood TCR repertoires of a handful of healthy adults were deeply sequenced to estimate repertoire size and the extent of clonotype sharing between individuals. To increase sequencing depth and limit assay-specific biases, TCR repertoire library preparation and sequencing were carried out by different laboratories using diverse techniques. Leukapheresis yielded between about 0.9 and 8.9 billion PBMCs per donor.

For the CD8 naive samples, CD45RO-negative cells were positively selected for CCR7, yielding a CD45RA+CCR7+ population from which TemRA cells were excluded. Healthy HIV-negative adults with no recently reported acute infections or vaccinations were included as donors. Only Caucasian adults living in Nashville, Tennessee, USA were represented among the donors. After blood collection by leukapheresis, PBMCs were isolated using Ficoll-Histopaque density gradient centrifugation and then cryopreserved in the vapor phase of liquid nitrogen. Purity and quantity of every magnetically sorted T cell population were checked by analytical flow cytometry. Each sorted fraction had its genomic DNA isolated and then quantified by UV absorbance on a Nanodrop 2000c. Sequences SEHNR (CDR1) and FQNEAQ (CDR2) are obtained from the germline V gene (reference sequence). Ends trimmed: V by 8 bases, J by 0 bases; bases unmatched to a gene: 7. Measured from the cysteine to the phenylalanine, the CDR3 is 15 residues long. Just the 45-base CDR3 DNA is kept, in frame starting at base 1.

TCR CDR3 regions were amplified from genomic DNA by multiplex PCR using the deep immunoSEQ assay. Extracted genomic DNA from each cell subset was spread evenly across all wells of several immunoSEQ 96-well plates, with each plate serving as a replicate. For sorted subsets, each replicate PCR was loaded with 200 to 250 ng genomic DNA, equivalent to 30,000 or so T cell genomes. Purified libraries were quantified with a Qubit 3.0 fluorometer, sized on a Bioanalyzer 2100, and re-quantified with the KAPA Library Quantification kit. Each immunoSEQ 96-well plate was sequenced on its own single-read 150-cycle Illumina NextSeq 550 flow cell. From the authors' description of their analysis: Because only junctional sequences without quality scores were contained in the immunoSEQ output, filtering matching that applied to full-length reads could not be performed. To assign V/J genes and CDR3, sequences were annotated against IMGT germline references using PyIR, a Python wrapper for IgBLAST v1.9. Reads were filtered out if the reads had weak V/J assignments (E-value above 1e-6), no CDR3, stop codons, out-of-frame junctions, or ambiguous translated residues. V3J clonotypes were defined as sequences sharing an identical inferred V gene, J gene, and CDR3 amino acid sequence. To compute the percentage overlap between repertoires, the number of shared unique clonotypes was divided by the size of the smaller repertoire. Repertoire richness was assessed with RTK rarefaction, the Chao1 estimator, and Recon v2.1 estimates of unobserved clonotypes. Generation probabilities for all TCRbeta clonotypes obtained by the gDNA method from several donors were computed using OLGA. Drawn from immuneACCESS, this table holds only the in-frame rearrangements with V and J called that TCRdb kept. Clones are partly lost; checked studies trace under half to an unresolved V gene and leave the rest unexplained. V, J and clone size are those of that table, while D and trimming were read from the DNA. The sample includes around 700,000 clones, with about 90% observed a single time. Nearly 25% of the sample lies in the top ten.

General conclusions and limits of the study: Naive subsets generally had larger estimated clonotype richness than memory subsets. Sampling was limited to blood, and TCR repertoires in tissue likely differ from TCR repertoires in blood. Sharing across a few donors was observed for 5% to 6.5% of naive CD4, about 3.2% of naive CD8, 2.3% of memory CD4, and over 0.3% of memory CD8 clonotypes. The small number of donors limited the genetic and exposure-history diversity represented. Higher generation probabilities were observed for clonotypes shared by all four sorted-subset donors than for non-shared clonotypes. Even with the large sequencing depth, rarefaction of the sorted-subset datasets indicated that sequencing was incomplete. Pairwise subsampling indicated that sequencing depth was expected to affect the degree of clonotype sharing among donors.

In its sample, this clone was seen once. What antigen it recognizes has not been identified. Qualities for individual bases were not recorded, and no much larger clone is one base off. The origin of this receptor is a man aged 25 to 40 in good health. Sequencing was carried out using naive CD8+ T cells sorted from blood. The intended sense of this specimen's cell subset or site label: CD45RA+CCR7+. The rearranged segments are TRBV7-9 and TRBJ2-1; TRBD2 fits 7 bases in the junction. The CDR3 has the sequence CASGAGASSYNEQFF. The DNA reads as follows: TGTGCCAGCGGGGCGGGAGCCAGCTCCTACAATGAGCAGTTCTTC.